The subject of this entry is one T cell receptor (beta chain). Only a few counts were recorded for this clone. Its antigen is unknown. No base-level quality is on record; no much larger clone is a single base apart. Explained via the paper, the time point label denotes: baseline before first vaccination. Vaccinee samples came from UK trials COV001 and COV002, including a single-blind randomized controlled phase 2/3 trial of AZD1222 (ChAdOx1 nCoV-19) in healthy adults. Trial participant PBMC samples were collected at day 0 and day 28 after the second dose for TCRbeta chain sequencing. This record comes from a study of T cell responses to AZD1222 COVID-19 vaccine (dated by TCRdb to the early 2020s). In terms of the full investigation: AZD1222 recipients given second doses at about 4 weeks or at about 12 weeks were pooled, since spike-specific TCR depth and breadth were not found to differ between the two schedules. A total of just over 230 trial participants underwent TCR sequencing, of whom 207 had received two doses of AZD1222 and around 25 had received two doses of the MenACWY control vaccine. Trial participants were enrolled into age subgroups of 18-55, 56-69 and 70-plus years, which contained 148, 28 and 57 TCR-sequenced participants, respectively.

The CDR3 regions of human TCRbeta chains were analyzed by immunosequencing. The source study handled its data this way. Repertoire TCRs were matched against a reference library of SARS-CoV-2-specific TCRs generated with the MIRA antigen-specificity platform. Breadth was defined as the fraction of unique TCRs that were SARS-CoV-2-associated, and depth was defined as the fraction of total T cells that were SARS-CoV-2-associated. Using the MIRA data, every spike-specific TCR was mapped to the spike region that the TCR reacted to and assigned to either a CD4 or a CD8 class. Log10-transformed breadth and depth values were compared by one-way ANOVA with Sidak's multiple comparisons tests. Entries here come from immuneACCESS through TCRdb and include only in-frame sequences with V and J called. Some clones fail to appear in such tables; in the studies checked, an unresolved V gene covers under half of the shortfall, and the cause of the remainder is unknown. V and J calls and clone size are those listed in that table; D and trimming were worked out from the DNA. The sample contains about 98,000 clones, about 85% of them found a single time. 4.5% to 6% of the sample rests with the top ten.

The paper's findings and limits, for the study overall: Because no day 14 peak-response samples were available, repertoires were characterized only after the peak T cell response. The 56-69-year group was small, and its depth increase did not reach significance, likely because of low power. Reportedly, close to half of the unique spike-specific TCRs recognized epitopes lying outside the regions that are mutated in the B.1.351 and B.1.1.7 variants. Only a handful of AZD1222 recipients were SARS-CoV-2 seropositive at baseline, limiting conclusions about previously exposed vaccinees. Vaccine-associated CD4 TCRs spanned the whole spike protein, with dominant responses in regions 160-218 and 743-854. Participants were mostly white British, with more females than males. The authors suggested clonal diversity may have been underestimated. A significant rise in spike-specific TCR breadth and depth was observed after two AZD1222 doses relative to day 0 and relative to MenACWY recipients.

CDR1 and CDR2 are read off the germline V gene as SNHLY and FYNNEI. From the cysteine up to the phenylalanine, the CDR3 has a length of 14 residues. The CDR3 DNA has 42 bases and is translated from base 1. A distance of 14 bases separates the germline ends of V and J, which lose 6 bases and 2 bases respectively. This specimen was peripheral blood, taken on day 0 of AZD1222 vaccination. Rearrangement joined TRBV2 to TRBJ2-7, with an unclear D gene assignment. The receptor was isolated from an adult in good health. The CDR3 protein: CASRHRTAPYEQYF. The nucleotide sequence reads TGTGCCAGCAGGCACCGGACGGCCCCCTACGAGCAGTACTTC.